These 28 T cell receptor beta chains originate from one sample sequenced in a study of blood T cell repertoires in COVID-19. The repertoire was sequenced with immunoSEQ multiplex PCR; TCRdb's copy has only in-frame clones and lacks some. The sample lists more than 300,000 clones; around 87% were seen once. What was sequenced was peripheral blood. The receptors derive from a woman in her 30s with COVID-19, enrolled during active disease.

The chain links TRBV11-2 to TRBJ2-1; TRBD1 agrees at 7 bases. V shed 0 bases, J shed 8 bases, and the junction held 13 bases outside the gene matches. The CDR3 has 17 residues. Germline CDR1 SGHAT, CDR2 FQNNGV. The CDR3 loop reads CASSLDTRTGQIYEQFF. CDR3 DNA sequence: TGTGCCAGCAGCTTAGATACCCGGACGGGACAGATCTATGAGCAGTTCTTC.

V and J are TRBV6-1 and TRBJ2-3; a possible D gene is TRBD2 (6 bases). Germline V gives CDR1 MNHNS, CDR2 SASEGT. V lost 2 bases to trimming and J lost 2 bases, with 17 bases between them. The CDR3 extends over 17 amino acids. CDR3 sequence: CASSEHYSGRITDTQYF. The CDR3 DNA is TGTGCCAGCAGTGAACACTATAGCGGAAGGATCACAGATACGCAGTATTTT.

This clone was counted a few times. This chain's CDR3 is CASSLDFSGRPYEQYF. The CDR3 nucleotides read TGTGCCAGCAGCTTAGACTTCAGCGGGAGACCCTACGAGCAGTACTTC. This chain uses TRBV7-9 with TRBJ2-7; 8 bases agree with TRBD2. CDR1 and CDR2 from the germline V gene are SEHNR and FQNEAQ (reference sequence). The CDR3 sequence is 16 residues long. V lost 1 base to trimming and J lost 2 bases; unmatched junction nucleotides: 7.

V is TRBV18 and J is TRBJ2-7, with D possibly being TRBD1 (6 bases). The CDR3 has 15 amino acids. Germline V gene lookup returns CDR1 KGHSH and CDR2 LQKENI. V lost 3 bases, J lost 4 bases, and 16 bases lay in between. The CDR3 spells CASSPGASTVYEQYF. The DNA of the CDR3 is TGTGCCAGCTCACCGGGGGCTTCGACAGTATACGAGCAGTACTTC.

The rearrangement links TRBV4-1 to TRBJ2-1, with TRBD1 as a possible D gene (5 bases). Trimming shortened V by 3 bases and J by 6 bases, and 12 bases separated the two germline ends. The CDR3 loop spans 14 amino acids. Per the germline V gene, CDR1 is MGHRA and CDR2 is YSYEKL. The CDR3 here is CASSHRGSGNEQFF. In DNA, the CDR3 is TGCGCCAGCAGCCATAGGGGCTCGGGCAATGAGCAGTTCTTC.

Only one count was recorded for this clone. This rearrangement joins TRBV7-3 to TRBJ2-3; 7 bases are a match to TRBD2. Germline V CDR1 and CDR2: SGHTA, FQGTGA. Germline trimming cut 3 bases from V and 6 bases from J; bases unmatched to any gene: 12. The length of the CDR3 is 16 residues. The CDR3 coding sequence is TGTGCCAGCAGCTTCGGGGCGGGAGTTGGGACTGATACGCAGTATTTT. Protein: CASSFGAGVGTDTQYF. The whole variable domain, remainder taken from reference TRBV7-3 and TRBJ2-3, is GAGVSQTPSNKVTEKGKYVELRCDPISGHTALYWYRQSLGQGPEFLIYFQGTGAADDSGLPNDRFFAVRPEGSVSTLKIQRTERGDSAVYLCASSFGAGVGTDTQYFGPGTRLTVL.

The J gene is TRBJ2-7, the V gene TRBV14, with D possibly matching TRBD1 (6 bases). The CDR3 extends over 15 amino acids. The germline V gene encodes CDR1 SGHDN and CDR2 FVKESK. V lost 3 bases to trimming and J lost 2 bases, with 14 bases between them. The CDR3 spells CASSQWSGQTYEQYF. DNA of the CDR3: TGTGCCAGCAGCCAGTGGTCGGGACAAACCTACGAGCAGTACTTC. Variable domain in full (rest from reference TRBV14 and TRBJ2-7): EAGVTQFPSHSVIEKGQTVTLRCDPISGHDNLYWYRRVMGKEIKFLLHFVKESKQDESGMPNNRFLAERTGGTYSTLKVQPAELEDSGVYFCASSQWSGQTYEQYFGPGTRLTVT.

The chain employs TRBV29-1 and TRBJ2-1; no clear D gene. CDR1 and CDR2 from the germline V gene are SQVTM and ANQGSEA. Between the trimmed V and J ends, which lost 7 bases and 10 bases, there was a span of 11 bases. The CDR3 consists of 10 residues. The CDR3 here is CSASVLEQFF. As DNA, the CDR3 is TGCAGCGCAAGTGTACTGGAGCAGTTCTTC.

The rearrangement links TRBV7-8 to TRBJ2-7; a possible D gene is TRBD1 (5 bases). The germline V and J ends were trimmed by 5 bases and 0 bases, with 20 bases remaining between them. The CDR3 extends over 17 amino acids. In germline, CDR1 is SGHVS, CDR2 FQNEAQ. CDR3 amino acids: CASSLTGPQGLSYEQYF. The DNA for the CDR3 is TGTGCCAGCAGCCTAACAGGACCCCAGGGCCTCTCCTACGAGCAGTACTTC.

The chain has TRBV30 and TRBJ2-1; D unclear. CDR3 length equals 15 residues. V lost 0 bases and J lost 4, with 13 bases in between. CDR1 GTSNPN and CDR2 SVGIG come from the germline V gene (reference sequence). The CDR3 sequence is CAWSVDRVTYNEQFF. CDR3 nucleotides: TGTGCCTGGAGTGTAGACCGCGTGACATACAATGAGCAGTTCTTC. The full variable domain, with the rest looked up from reference TRBV30 and TRBJ2-1, is SQTIHQWPATLVQPVGSPLSLECTVEGTSNPNLYWYRQAAGRGLQLLFYSVGIGQISSEVPQNLSASRPQDRQFILSSKKLLLSDSGFYLCAWSVDRVTYNEQFFGPGTRLTVL.

This clone turned up a few times. CDR3 sequence: CASSQLQQGDTDTQYF. CDR3 nucleotide sequence: TGCGCCAGCAGCCAACTACAACAGGGGGACACAGATACGCAGTATTTT. The gene calls are TRBV4-3 and TRBJ2-3, with 8 bases lining up with TRBD1. The CDR3 extends over 16 amino acids. Germline CDR1 is LGHNA and CDR2 is YSLEER. V dropped 2 bases and J dropped 2; count of bases not matched to a gene: 6.

Of note for this clone: Other DNA variants within this sample encode the same CDR3. The genes are TRBV2 and TRBJ1-2; the match to TRBD1 covers 11 bases. The CDR3 sequence is 14 residues long. V dropped 6 bases and J dropped 2; count of bases not matched to a gene: 2. Germline CDR1 and CDR2: SNHLY and FYNNEI. The CDR3 protein is CASRGTGGNYGYTF. CDR3 in DNA: TGTGCCAGCAGGGGGACAGGGGGGAACTATGGCTACACCTTC.

V gene TRBV7-2 combines with J gene TRBJ2-1, with D unresolved. The CDR3 loop spans 13 amino acids. The V gene's germline CDR1 is SGHTA and CDR2 FQGNSA. The V and J ends lost 1 base and 6 bases respectively, with 7 bases between them. Here the CDR3 DNA reads TGTGCCAGCAGCTTAGACTCGCTCAATGAGCAGTTCTTC. It codes for CASSLDSLNEQFF. The whole variable domain, filled in from reference TRBV7-2 and TRBJ2-1, reads GAGVSQSPSNKVTEKGKDVELRCDPISGHTALYWYRQSLGQGLEFLIYFQGNSAPDKSGLPSDRFSAERTGGSVSTLTIQRTQQEDSAVYLCASSLDSLNEQFFGPGTRLTVL.

CDR3 loop: CASSPGTSGYYEQYF. Here the CDR3 DNA reads TGTGCCAGCAGCCCAGGGACTAGCGGCTACTACGAGCAGTACTTC. The gene calls are TRBV5-8 and TRBJ2-7; 11 bases are a match to TRBD2. Germline CDR1 and CDR2: SGHTS and YDEGEE. Trimming cost V 4 bases and J 3 bases; bases outside gene matches: 6. CDR3 size: 15 residues.

The genes are TRBV30 and TRBJ1-4; D remains unclear. In germline, CDR1 is GTSNPN, CDR2 SVGIG (reference sequence). The CDR3 is made up of 14 amino acids. Trimming pared 0 bases from V and 7 bases from J, leaving 12 bases between. CDR3 DNA: TGTGCCTGGAGTGTACTGAGCCGAGGTGAAAAACTGTTTTTT. Its translation: CAWSVLSRGEKLFF.

The sample holds a few counts of this clone. V is TRBV2 and J is TRBJ1-6, with 7 bases identical to TRBD1. Trimming removed 7 bases from V and 8 bases from J; junction bases left unmatched: 8. This CDR3 spans 14 amino acids. Germline CDR1 is SNHLY and CDR2 is FYNNEI. CDR3 in amino acids: CASKQPGQHSPLHF. CDR3 bases: TGTGCCAGCAAGCAACCGGGACAGCATTCACCCCTCCACTTT.

This clone occurred once. The junction departs from the called germline gene at one end, perhaps through a read error. The V and J genes are TRBV7-7 and TRBJ2-7; D unresolved. The CDR3 spans 14 residues. Germline CDR1 SSHAT, CDR2 FNYEAQ (reference sequence). DNA of the CDR3: TGTGCTAGCAGCCCCGACCGGAGCTCCTACGAGCAGTACTTC. It is translated as CASSPDRSSYEQYF.

This clone was counted once. This chain joins TRBV10-3 and TRBJ2-7; 13 bases line up with TRBD2. Germline CDR1 and CDR2: ENHRY and SYGVKD. The J segment lost 7 bases and the V segment lost 3 bases, leaving 9 bases of the junction unmatched. The CDR3 covers 16 residues. In DNA form, the CDR3 reads TGTGCCATCAGTGATCCGACTAGCGGGAGGTTGGGGGAGCAGTACTTC. Its translation: CAISDPTSGRLGEQYF.

This chain links TRBV29-1 with TRBJ2-1; TRBD2 matches 8 bases. The CDR3 runs 13 residues. The trim removed 5 bases at V and 9 bases at J, leaving 9 bases unmatched. The germline V gene encodes CDR1 SQVTM and CDR2 ANQGSEA. CDR3: CSVWVVAGGEQFF. The CDR3 DNA follows: TGCAGCGTTTGGGTGGTTGCGGGAGGTGAGCAGTTCTTC.

V and J are TRBV4-2 and TRBJ1-1; a possible D gene is TRBD1 (6 bases). The CDR3 length is 13 residues. CDR1 is LGHNA, CDR2 YNFKEQ, per germline. Trimming stripped 6 bases from V and 6 bases from J, with 14 bases between. The CDR3 DNA follows: TGTGCCAGCAGGAGGGGGGGCGTCCCTGAAGCTTTCTTT. Its translation: CASRRGGVPEAFF.

V is TRBV19 and J is TRBJ1-1, with a weak D call TRBD1 (6 bases). Germline lookup yields CDR1 LNHDA and CDR2 SQIVND (reference sequence). The germline V and J ends were trimmed by 1 base and 4 bases, with 10 bases remaining between them. There are 14 residues in the CDR3. The CDR3 protein is CASSIGRGITEAFF. The CDR3 bases are TGTGCCAGTAGTATAGGTAGGGGGATCACTGAAGCTTTCTTT.

The chain links TRBV9 to TRBJ2-7; 8 bases match TRBD1. The ends lost 5 bases at V and 3 bases at J; junction bases unmatched: 1. In germline, CDR1 is SGDLS, CDR2 YYNGEE. This CDR3 comprises 12 residues. CDR3 DNA: TGTGCCAGCAGTGGGACAGGCTACGAGCAGTACTTC. This encodes CASSGTGYEQYF. Together with reference TRBV9 and TRBJ2-7, the CDR3 gives the full variable domain: DSGVTQTPKHLITATGQRVTLRCSPRSGDLSVYWYQQSLDQGLQFLIQYYNGEERAKGNILERFSAQQFPDLHSELNLSSLELGDSALYFCASSGTGYEQYFGPGTRLTVT.

The V call is TRBV7-2, the J call TRBJ2-1; 12 nucleotides agree with TRBD2. This CDR3 comprises 14 residues. Trimming cost V 5 bases and J 7 bases; bases outside gene matches: 3. CDR1 is SGHTA, CDR2 FQGNSA, per germline. The CDR3 DNA sequence: TGTGCCAGCAGCCACACTAGCGGGAGGAATGAGCAGTTCTTC. This translates into CASSHTSGRNEQFF.

The genes are TRBV28 and TRBJ2-3; 9 nucleotides agree with TRBD2. Germline assignment: CDR1 MDHEN and CDR2 SYDVKM. The V and J ends lost 6 bases and 4 bases, in that order; junction bases with no gene match: 17. The CDR3 is 18 residues long. The CDR3 coding sequence is TGTGCCAGCAGGTACCGGGCCCTTAGCGGGAGTGTTCCAGATACGCAGTATTTT. It encodes CASRYRALSGSVPDTQYF.

The chain joins TRBV24-1 to TRBJ2-3; D is perhaps TRBD2 (7 bases). This CDR3 comprises 14 residues. Trimming removed 9 bases at V and 3 bases at J, with 15 bases between. From germline, CDR1 is KGHDR and CDR2 SFDVKD. The CDR3 is CATQRGGLTDTQYF. The DNA for the CDR3 is TGTGCCACCCAGAGGGGGGGGTTGACAGATACGCAGTATTTT.

This chain connects TRBV7-9 to TRBJ2-2; D may be TRBD1 (6 bases). Deletions cut 4 bases from V and 1 base from J, with 10 bases between. The germline V gene encodes CDR1 SEHNR and CDR2 FQNEAQ (reference sequence). CDR3 size: 15 residues. The CDR3 DNA reads as TGTGCCAGCAGCTACAAGACAGGGAACACCGGGGAGCTGTTTTTT. It encodes CASSYKTGNTGELFF.

The V and J genes are TRBV14 and TRBJ1-2, with a weak D call TRBD1 (6 bases). Trimming shortened V by 1 base and J by 0 bases, and 12 bases separated the two germline ends. The CDR3 spans 16 residues. Germline V lookup: CDR1 SGHDN, CDR2 FVKESK. The CDR3 nucleotides are TGTGCCAGCAGCCAAGCTGGGGGCGCGGCTAACTATGGCTACACCTTC. This translates into CASSQAGGAANYGYTF.

The chain is built from TRBV5-1 and TRBJ1-4, with D perhaps matching TRBD1 (6 bases). There are 15 residues in the CDR3. V shed 3 bases and J shed 5 bases, with 14 bases lying between them. The germline V gene has CDR1 SGHRS and CDR2 YFSETQ. The CDR3 nucleotides are TGCGCCAGCAGCTCACTGGGACACCCAAATGAAAAACTGTTTTTT. Translation: CASSSLGHPNEKLFF.